This T cell receptor beta chain emerged from a study of Graves' ophthalmopathy and Graves' hyperthyroidism listed by TCRdb under 2018. Some background on the complete study: Peripheral blood was collected at initial diagnosis, before any treatment. An independent validation cohort comprised some 19 hyperthyroidism patients and over 15 patients who later progressed from hyperthyroidism to ophthalmopathy. To explore V-J signatures distinguishing ophthalmopathy from hyperthyroidism, a discovery set of approximately 100 patients (about 43 ophthalmopathy, roughly 55 stable hyperthyroidism) was enrolled. Once sampling was done, hyperthyroidism patients were given methimazole at a starting dose of 30 mg daily, while ophthalmopathy patients were given high-dose intravenous methylprednisolone. In total, 135 blood samples were TCR-sequenced: roughly 45 ophthalmopathy, around 75 hyperthyroidism and some 17 hyperthyroidism-to-ophthalmopathy patients. The study used TCR beta repertoire signatures to distinguish Graves' ophthalmopathy from Graves' hyperthyroidism and to predict progression to ophthalmopathy. T-cell repertoires of thyroid tissue and blood were compared in more than five hyperthyroidism patients. What the research found in general, with its limitations: Sample size was not statistically predetermined, and group allocation was not concealed from the investigators. In validation, the model predicted ophthalmopathy progression with about 71% sensitivity and roughly 72% specificity; fewer than 15 predicted patients were CT-confirmed with GO in a median of about 6.1 months. Most expanded thyroid clonotypes with a frequency above 0.001 also appeared in blood, which suggests that blood repertoires may reflect the immune response in the thyroid. The 13-signature model separated ophthalmopathy from stable hyperthyroidism with roughly 88% sensitivity and about 84% specificity in cross-validation, and 80%/75% in the test set.

The germline V gene gives CDR1 as SNHLY and CDR2 as FYNNEI. V trim: 8 bases; J trim: 7 bases; unmatched bases: 10. Including the terminal cysteine and phenylalanine, the CDR3 comprises 13 residues. CDR3 DNA only is kept here, 39 bases in frame from base 1. Ophthalmopathy patients had moderately to severely active disease, Clinical Activity Score of at least 3, NOSPECS grade of at least 4, and disease duration under 3 months. Anyone with other autoimmune diseases, uncontrolled infections, pregnancy or lactation was excluded from the study. Clinical symptoms, serum thyroxine, TRAb, thyroid ultrasound and orbital computed tomography were used for diagnosis. Ficoll-Paque density gradient centrifugation was used to isolate PBMCs from about 9 ml of fresh peripheral blood. Trizol reagent was used to extract the total RNA, and its quality was then checked on an Agilent 2100 Bioanalyzer. Regarding this clonotype: Which antigen it targets is not known. No much larger clone exists at a distance of one base, and base qualities are not known.

For repertoire sequencing, the TCR beta CDR3 regions were amplified from RNA transcripts. The first round was an RT-PCR using HTBI primers with the Qiagen OneStep RT-PCR kit, and this first round was followed by a second-round multiplex PCR, then size selection and purification. Sequencing of the libraries was carried out on an Illumina HiSeq2000 in paired-end mode with 100 bp reads. The original methods were these. SOAPnuke was used to process the reads, throwing out any read that had adapters, had uncalled bases, had a mean Phred below 15, or lacked an exact constant-primer or identifier match. COPE v1.2.5 was used to merge the high-quality paired reads. Clonotypes were defined as unique nucleotide sequences and were aligned to IMGT TRB V, D and J references using MiTCR v1.1. The analysis was limited to V-J combinations with a frequency above 0.0001, which together covered roughly 99% of the repertoires. For each V-J combination, a TCR clonal expansion and chaos score was defined as F50 clonal expansion divided by the chaos observed in the TCRdist matrix. Features were reduced by Welch's t-statistics and random forest to over ten V-J combinations, which fed a naive Bayes classifier. The similarity between thyroid and blood repertoires was quantified using the Morisita-Horn index. TCRdb trimmed public reads at Q25 via fastp, called clones via MiXCR and kept in-frame beta chains. Entries are consolidated by CDR3 protein sequence, retaining the most common genes and DNA. For this entry, the V and J calls and clone size follow TCRdb and not the study's own pipeline. In all, the sample holds almost 750,000 distinct CDR3 sequences, and 40% of those were seen once. The top ten clonotypes cover 44% of the sample.

This receptor chain uses TRBV2 and TRBJ1-2, with 7 middle bases fitting TRBD1. Sequencing input: peripheral blood. The clonotype comes from an adult man with Graves' ophthalmopathy. This receptor has the CDR3 CASLPQGVGGYTF. The base sequence is TGTGCCAGCCTGCCCCAGGGGGTGGGTGGCTACACCTTC.